A selection of T cell receptor beta chains follows, all from one sample in a study of T cells in Graves' hyperthyroidism and ophthalmopathy. A single record per CDR3 protein comes from TCRdb applying MiXCR to the multiplex PCR reads. The data hold hundreds of thousands of distinct CDR3 sequences, with approximately 44% observed a single time. Sequences were obtained from peripheral blood or thyroid tissue (not recorded which). These TCRs come from a woman younger than 35 with Graves' hyperthyroidism. Each CDR3 is given with its conserved first and last residue. Fields, in order: V gene, J gene, clone size, D gene, CDR3 protein, CDR3 DNA. D genes are given only for firm matches. For some rows the clone size is stated as once, few or many, or as a class when expanded; others skip it.

TRBV29-1	TRBJ1-1	many	-	CSVPGRPANTEAFF	TGCAGCGTCCCCGGTAGGCCGGCGAACACTGAAGCTTTCTTT
TRBV24-1	TRBJ1-2	-	-	CATSETDRTKGNYGYTF	TGTGCCACCAGTGAGACCGATAGGACCAAGGGGAACTATGGCTACACCTTC
TRBV24-1	TRBJ1-5	once	TRBD1	CATSAGTGYNQPQHF	TGTGCCACCAGTGCCGGGACAGGTTACAATCAGCCCCAGCATTTT
TRBV9	TRBJ1-6	few	-	CASSVVGKNSPLHF	TGTGCCAGCAGCGTAGTAGGCAAAAATTCACCCCTCCACTTT
TRBV7-9	TRBJ2-5	few	TRBD2	CASSLTSDQETQYF	TGTGCCAGCAGCTTGACTAGCGACCAAGAGACCCAGTACTTC
TRBV24-1	TRBJ1-3	-	TRBD1	CATSEGQGPTSGNTIYF	TGTGCCACCAGTGAAGGACAGGGGCCCACCTCTGGAAACACCATATATTTT
TRBV11-2	TRBJ2-7	-	-	CASSTTGFHEQYF	TGTGCCAGCAGCACAACAGGGTTTCACGAGCAGTACTTC
TRBV6-5	TRBJ1-5	-	-	CAISYVWGQPQHF	TGTGCCATCAGTTACGTCTGGGGTCAGCCCCAGCATTTT
TRBV25-1	TRBJ1-2	many	-	CASSLGSFYGYTF	TGTGCCAGCAGCCTAGGGTCATTCTATGGCTACACCTTC
TRBV12-3/TRBV12-4	TRBJ1-2	many	TRBD1	CASNTDRGSVHGYTF	TGTGCCAGCAATACGGACAGGGGAAGCGTGCATGGCTACACCTTC
TRBV2	TRBJ2-5	-	-	CASSKIFEDQETQYF	TGCGCCAGCAGCAAAATCTTCGAAGACCAAGAGACCCAGTACTTC
TRBV7-3	TRBJ1-5	few	TRBD1	CASSARDREYSNQPQHF	TGTGCCAGCAGCGCTCGGGACAGGGAATATAGCAATCAGCCCCAGCATTTT
TRBV19	TRBJ2-3	-	-	CASSLTRDTQYF	TGTGCCAGTAGTCTAACTCGGGATACGCAGTATTTT
TRBV20-1	TRBJ2-2	-	-	CSARWGGVDGELFF	TGCAGTGCTAGGTGGGGGGGCGTCGACGGGGAGCTGTTTTTT
TRBV5-4	TRBJ2-7	-	TRBD2	CASSLGLMTSGIPYEQYF	TGTGCCAGCAGCTTGGGGCTTATGACTAGCGGGATCCCCTACGAGCAGTACTTC
TRBV2	TRBJ2-7	many	-	CASSENRSYEQYF	TGTGCCAGCAGTGAAAACAGGTCCTACGAGCAGTACTTC
TRBV6-6	TRBJ2-5	-	TRBD2	CRVSGGRGETQYF	TGCCGGGTGTCGGGAGGCCGAGGGGAGACCCAGTACTTC
TRBV29-1	TRBJ1-1	-	TRBD1	CSVVDRGLSVTEAFF	TGCAGCGTTGTAGACAGGGGGCTGTCGGTCACTGAAGCTTTCTTT
TRBV4-2	TRBJ2-7	-	-	CASSQDGGHEQYF	TGTGCCAGCAGCCAAGATGGGGGCCACGAGCAGTACTTC
TRBV10-3	TRBJ2-7	many	TRBD2	CAIRDYSYEQYF	TGTGCCATCCGGGACTACTCCTACGAGCAGTACTTC
TRBV7-9	TRBJ1-1	few	TRBD1	CASSRGQTEAFF	TGTGCCAGCAGCCGGGGACAGACTGAAGCTTTCTTT
TRBV5-7	TRBJ1-2	once	-	CASSWSGGSAYGYTF	TGTGCCAGCAGCTGGAGCGGGGGCAGCGCCTATGGCTACACCTTC
TRBV12-3/TRBV12-4	TRBJ2-7	-	TRBD2	CASSHGASGSYEQYF	TGTGCCAGCAGCCACGGGGCTAGCGGGAGCTACGAGCAGTACTTC